A single sample gave rise to the 13 T cell receptor beta chains below, sequenced in a study of OX40 agonist ivuxolimab in advanced cancers. Sequencing was performed with immunoSEQ multiplex PCR; in TCRdb, only in-frame clones are kept and a portion is missing. In the table there are around 68,000 clones, more than 75% of which are singletons. The sample was CD4+ or CD8+ T cells sorted from blood, taken in a trial of the OX40 agonist ivuxolimab. Every receptor here comes from an adult with an advanced solid tumor such as melanoma, head and neck, liver or kidney cancer.

This chain connects TRBV9 to TRBJ2-7, with a possible D match to TRBD1 (6 bases). This CDR3 has 15 residues. Germline V gives CDR1 SGDLS, CDR2 YYNGEE. Between the trimmed V and J ends, which lost 4 bases and 2 bases, there was a span of 16 bases. The CDR3 DNA reads as TGTGCCAGCAGCCCAGCGAAAGGGACAACCTACGAGCAGTACTTC. Its translation is CASSPAKGTTYEQYF.

This clone was seen a handful of times. The genes are TRBV6-1 and TRBJ1-3; unclear D gene. Trimming removed 0 bases at V and 0 bases at J, with 12 bases between. This CDR3 region has 17 residues. The germline V gene has CDR1 MNHNS and CDR2 SASEGT. CDR3 sequence: CASSEALQQSSGNTIYF. The CDR3 DNA follows: TGTGCCAGCAGTGAAGCTCTTCAGCAGTCCTCTGGAAACACCATATATTTT.

To note about this clone: Within the sample, other DNA sequences also encode this same CDR3. The V gene is TRBV15, the J gene TRBJ2-5; the D gene is possibly TRBD2 (6 bases). CDR3 size: 20 residues. Germline loops: CDR1 LNHNV, CDR2 YYDKDF (reference sequence). Between the trimmed V and J ends, which lost 0 bases and 5 bases, there was a span of 28 bases. CDR3 DNA sequence: TGTGCCACCAGCAGAGATCTATCCCTCGGCTTGGCGGGGAAAGTGGAGACCCAGTACTTC. This encodes CATSRDLSLGLAGKVETQYF. Using reference TRBV15 and TRBJ2-5 for the parts outside the CDR3, the full variable domain is DAMVIQNPRYQVTQFGKPVTLSCSQTLNHNVMYWYQQKSSQAPKLLFHYYDKDFNNEADTPDNFQSRRPNTSFCFLDIRSPGLGDTAMYLCATSRDLSLGLAGKVETQYFGPGTRLLVL.

This clone was counted only a few times. This chain uses TRBV13 with TRBJ2-1; weak D call: TRBD2 (6 bases). V shed 6 bases and J shed 2 bases, with 14 bases lying between them. Germline V gives CDR1 PRHDT, CDR2 FYEKMQ (reference sequence). The CDR3 runs to 15 residues. The CDR3 coding sequence is TGTGCCAGCAGACGGGGACTGGCCGCCTACAATGAGCAGTTCTTC. It codes for CASRRGLAAYNEQFF.

The chain is built from TRBV15 and TRBJ1-3; TRBD1 matches at 10 bases. Germline CDR1 LNHNV, CDR2 YYDKDF (reference sequence). The CDR3 length is 15 residues. After removal of 8 bases from V and 0 bases from J, the junction contained 4 bases not matched to a gene. CDR3: CATGRDRGSGNTIYF. The CDR3 region has the DNA TGTGCCACCGGCCGGGACAGGGGCTCTGGAAACACCATATATTTT.

The chain is built from TRBV19 and TRBJ1-6, with a possible D match to TRBD1 (5 bases). V was pared by 5 bases and J by 9 bases, with 14 bases between. The CDR3 is 14 amino acids. Germline CDR1 is LNHDA and CDR2 is SQIVND (reference sequence). The CDR3 DNA follows: TGTGCCAGTAGTGGGGGACGCGGGACTTCACCCCTCCACTTT. Encoded protein: CASSGGRGTSPLHF.

The chain is built from TRBV7-9 and TRBJ2-7; D remains ambiguous. CDR3 length: 14 residues. The germline CDR1 and CDR2 sequences are SEHNR and FQNEAQ (reference sequence). V gave up 5 bases and J gave up 3 bases, with 14 bases separating them. The CDR3 sequence: CASSPDLSNYEQYF. CDR3 DNA: TGTGCCAGCAGCCCAGACCTTTCAAACTACGAGCAGTACTTC.

The chain links TRBV4-2 to TRBJ1-5, with D possibly matching TRBD1 (5 bases). Germline V gene lookup returns CDR1 LGHNA and CDR2 YNFKEQ. The CDR3 totals 13 residues. Trimming took off 7 bases at V and 5 bases at J, with 12 bases between the two ends. CDR3 nucleotides: TGTGCCAGCAAGGGACTTGGGGATCAGCCCCAGCATTTT. It yields the protein CASKGLGDQPQHF.

The J gene is TRBJ2-5, the V gene TRBV11-2; 8 positions match TRBD2. The CDR3 totals 16 residues. The V gene end was trimmed by 1 base and the J gene end by 0 bases; junction bases not matched to a gene: 4. Germline V gene data show CDR1 as SGHAT and CDR2 as FQNNGV. In DNA form, the CDR3 reads TGTGCCAGCAGCTTAGTCGGCGGGGGGTACCAAGAGACCCAGTACTTC. This gives the protein CASSLVGGGYQETQYF.

This chain uses TRBV19 with TRBJ1-2; 12 positions agree with TRBD1. Germline V gene data show CDR1 as LNHDA and CDR2 as SQIVND (reference sequence). The CDR3 has 15 residues. The trim removed 5 bases at V and 5 bases at J, leaving 6 bases unmatched. CDR3 DNA sequence: TGTGCCAGTAGTCCCCGGGACAGGGGGCGATATGGCTACACCTTC. It specifies CASSPRDRGRYGYTF.

The V call is TRBV5-6, the J call TRBJ1-2, with 7 positions matching TRBD1. With 2 bases clipped from V and 6 bases from J, the junction kept 13 bases outside the gene matches. CDR1 and CDR2 (germline): SGHDT, YYEEEE. This CDR3 has 16 residues. Here the CDR3 DNA reads TGTGCCAGCAGCTTATCCGTTTTTGAGGGGGCAAATGGCTACACCTTC. It translates to CASSLSVFEGANGYTF.

V is TRBV5-4 and J is TRBJ1-5; 10 nucleotides line up with TRBD1. Germline CDR1 SGHNT, CDR2 YYREEE (reference sequence). Trimming took 4 bases from V and 3 from J; bases not matched to a gene: 4. The CDR3 spans 15 residues. The CDR3 nucleotides read TGTGCCAGCAGCCCGGGACAGGGGAACAATCAGCCCCAGCATTTT. Its translation is CASSPGQGNNQPQHF. The whole variable domain, remainder taken from reference TRBV5-4 and TRBJ1-5, is ETGVTQSPTHLIKTRGQQVTLRCSSQSGHNTVSWYQQALGQGPQFIFQYYREEENGRGNFPPRFSGLQFPNYSSELNVNALELDDSALYLCASSPGQGNNQPQHFGDGTRLSIL.

The chain carries TRBV9 and TRBJ2-5; 7 bases align to TRBD2. V gave up 0 bases and J gave up 5 bases; unmatched junction bases: 7. The CDR3 contains 15 residues. Germline CDR1 and CDR2: SGDLS and YYNGEE. Here the CDR3 reads CASSVGLGEGETQYF. CDR3 DNA: TGTGCCAGCAGCGTAGGATTAGGGGAGGGGGAGACCCAGTACTTC. The full variable domain, rest sourced from reference TRBV9 and TRBJ2-5, is DSGVTQTPKHLITATGQRVTLRCSPRSGDLSVYWYQQSLDQGLQFLIQYYNGEERAKGNILERFSAQQFPDLHSELNLSSLELGDSALYFCASSVGLGEGETQYFGPGTRLLVL.